Shown below are 26 T cell receptor beta chains from a single sample sequenced in a study of identical twins. TCRdb recomputed calls from the 5' RACE reads with MiXCR, one row per CDR3 protein. The table shows about 500,000 distinct CDR3 sequences, with roughly an eighth occurring only once. The sample also formed part of further work on yellow fever vaccine responses in identical twins.

Sequences were obtained from CD4+ T cells sorted from blood. These receptors were collected from a young woman in good health.

This chain links TRBV29-1 with TRBJ2-7, with D perhaps matching TRBD1 (6 bases). The germline gives CDR1 SQVTM, CDR2 ANQGSEA. CDR3 length: 12 residues. Trimming pared 3 bases from V and 8 bases from J, leaving 14 bases between. CDR3 loop: CSVDGTQRKQYF. For the CDR3, the DNA is TGCAGCGTTGATGGGACACAGCGAAAGCAGTACTTC.

The sample holds a few counts of this clonotype. The V call is TRBV11-2, the J call TRBJ2-5; D unclear. Germline V gene lookup returns CDR1 SGHAT and CDR2 FQNNGV. CDR3 length: 14 residues. Trimming left V 2 bases short and J 5 bases short, with 12 bases between. CDR3 in amino acids: CASSLSIFRETQYF. The CDR3 coding sequence is TGTGCCAGCAGCTTATCGATATTTCGGGAGACCCAGTACTTC. The full variable domain, its missing parts supplied by reference TRBV11-2 and TRBJ2-5, is EAGVAQSPRYKIIEKRQSVAFWCNPISGHATLYWYQQILGQGPKLLIQFQNNGVVDDSQLPKDRFSAERLKGVDSTLKIQPAKLEDSAVYLCASSLSIFRETQYFGPGTRLLVL.

This clonotype was observed a few times. The V and J genes are TRBV7-9 and TRBJ1-1, with no clear D. The CDR3 runs to 14 residues. Per germline, CDR1 SEHNR and CDR2 FQNEAQ (reference sequence). V was clipped by 3 bases and J by 2 bases, with 10 bases between them. The CDR3 loop is CASSLEGINTEAFF. In DNA, the CDR3 is TGTGCCAGCAGCTTGGAGGGAATCAACACTGAAGCTTTCTTT.

This chain uses TRBV20-1 with TRBJ2-7; 7 nucleotides line up with TRBD2. Germline CDR1 DFQATT, CDR2 SNEGSKA (reference sequence). The CDR3 contains 14 residues. The ends lost 3 bases at V and 6 bases at J; junction bases unmatched: 11. CDR3 residues: CSASNPTSSREQYF. The CDR3, as DNA: TGCAGTGCTAGCAACCCGACTAGCTCTCGCGAGCAGTACTTC.

The rearrangement links TRBV6-1 to TRBJ2-2; TRBD1 is a possible D gene (6 bases). V lost 6 bases and J 0 bases, leaving 11 bases between the germline ends. Germline V gene data show CDR1 as MNHNS and CDR2 as SASEGT. CDR3 length: 15 amino acids. The chain's CDR3 is CASRSGQTNTGELFF. The CDR3 DNA reads as TGTGCCAGCAGGTCGGGACAAACGAACACCGGGGAGCTGTTTTTT.

The chain links TRBV29-1 to TRBJ1-1; no clear D gene. Germline values: CDR1 SQVTM, CDR2 ANQGSEA. This CDR3 has 13 amino acids. The V and J ends lost 3 bases and 5 bases respectively, with 13 bases between them. The CDR3 bases are TGCAGCGTTGATTCGGGCGGTCGGACTGAAGCTTTCTTT. Translating gives CSVDSGGRTEAFF.

The CDR3, as DNA: TGTGCCAGCAGCGCCCGGGGAGCGTACAGCACAGATACGCAGTATTTT. Residues: CASSARGAYSTDTQYF. The V and J genes are TRBV7-8 and TRBJ2-3; the D gene is possibly TRBD2 (5 bases). Trimming cost V 5 bases and J 0 bases, with 15 bases left between them. From germline, CDR1 is SGHVS and CDR2 FQNEAQ. CDR3 length: 16 amino acids.

There are a few counts of this clonotype. V and J are TRBV18 and TRBJ2-7, with TRBD1 identical over 10 bases. This CDR3 comprises 14 residues. V lost 4 bases, J lost 3 bases, and 3 bases stayed unmatched. Per the germline V gene, CDR1 is KGHSH and CDR2 is LQKENI. Here the CDR3 DNA reads TGTGCCAGCTCACGGGACAGGGGAAACTACGAGCAGTACTTC. The encoded protein is CASSRDRGNYEQYF.

Only a few counts were recorded for this clonotype. The chain employs TRBV30 and TRBJ2-7; D is unresolved. V shed 0 bases and J shed 3 bases, with 12 bases lying between them. The germline V gene has CDR1 GTSNPN and CDR2 SVGIG (reference sequence). The CDR3 has 14 residues. CDR3: CAWSVMGARYEQYF. Written as DNA, the CDR3 is TGTGCCTGGAGTGTAATGGGCGCTCGCTACGAGCAGTACTTC.

This clonotype showed up many times. CDR3: CASSQDGPGGPVWSSTDTQYF. The CDR3 DNA reads TGCGCCAGCAGCCAAGATGGGCCAGGGGGCCCGGTATGGTCTAGCACAGATACGCAGTATTTT. The chain carries TRBV4-1 and TRBJ2-3, with TRBD1 identical over 8 bases. Germline V gene data show CDR1 as MGHRA and CDR2 as YSYEKL. Trimming at V came to 0 bases and at J to 0 bases, leaving 17 bases not matched to a gene. The CDR3 is 21 residues long.

This clonotype was detected ten times or more. J is TRBJ1-4 and V is TRBV12-3 or TRBV12-4, with 8 bases aligning to TRBD1. The CDR3 totals 16 residues. The J segment lost 8 bases and the V segment lost 4 bases, leaving 12 bases of the junction unmatched. The CDR3, as DNA: TGTGCCAGCAGTTCAACCGGCAGGGGGCTAAACGAAAAACTGTTTTTT. Translated: CASSSTGRGLNEKLFF.

This chain connects TRBV24-1 to TRBJ2-7, with 11 bases identical to TRBD1. Germline CDR1 KGHDR, CDR2 SFDVKD. The CDR3 totals 16 residues. V lost 4 bases to trimming and J lost 3 bases; unmatched junction nucleotides: 7. The CDR3 region has the DNA TGTGCCACCAGTGACCCCTCCGGGACAGGGGGCTACGAGCAGTACTTC. Translated: CATSDPSGTGGYEQYF.

Comments on this clonotype: The germline gene is not matched at one end of the junction; a read error may be the cause. V is TRBV6-2 or TRBV6-3 and J is TRBJ1-4; TRBD1 aligns across 8 bases. This CDR3 comprises 15 residues. CDR1 is MNHEY, CDR2 SVGEGT, per germline. The CDR3 coding sequence is TGTGCTAGCAGCTGGACAGGGATCGATCAAGAAAAACTGTTTTTT. Translation: CASSWTGIDQEKLFF.

This clonotype was found a few times. The genes are TRBV14 and TRBJ2-1; D may be TRBD2 (6 bases). The CDR3 contains 19 residues. The ends were cut back, 1 base at V and 3 bases at J, with 22 bases in the middle. Germline values: CDR1 SGHDN, CDR2 FVKESK. The CDR3 DNA reads as TGTGCCAGCAGCCAAGCCGGCTATGATCTGGCTAGCGACTACAATGAGCAGTTCTTC. This codes for CASSQAGYDLASDYNEQFF. The full variable domain, completed using reference TRBV14 and TRBJ2-1, is EAGVTQFPSHSVIEKGQTVTLRCDPISGHDNLYWYRRVMGKEIKFLLHFVKESKQDESGMPNNRFLAERTGGTYSTLKVQPAELEDSGVYFCASSQAGYDLASDYNEQFFGPGTRLTVL.

The genes are TRBV6-6 and TRBJ2-7, with 10 bases that match TRBD1. There are 12 residues in the CDR3. Per the germline V gene, CDR1 is MNHNY and CDR2 is SVGAGI (reference sequence). The CDR3, as DNA: TGTGCAATCCACGGGACAGGGGACGAGCAGTACTTC. This encodes CAIHGTGDEQYF.

The chain combines TRBV29-1 with TRBJ2-3; no definite D call. The CDR3 is 13 amino acids. V lost 4 bases, J lost 2 bases, and 10 bases lay in between. Germline CDR1 and CDR2: SQVTM and ANQGSEA. DNA of the CDR3: TGCAGCGTTGTGGCCCTAATCACAGATACGCAGTATTTT. It specifies CSVVALITDTQYF.

The sample holds many counts of this clonotype. The chain combines TRBV6-1 with TRBJ1-1; D not resolved. This CDR3 is 14 amino acids long. Germline CDR1 and CDR2: MNHNS and SASEGT. Deletions cut 7 bases from V and 1 base from J, with 13 bases between. In DNA, the CDR3 is TGTGCCAGCAAGGTACGGGGTCCGAACACTGAAGCTTTCTTT. Translation gives CASKVRGPNTEAFF.

This sequence joins TRBV12-3 or TRBV12-4 and TRBJ1-2, with 8 bases lining up with TRBD1. The CDR3 runs to 15 residues. The junction had 7 bases not matched to a gene; V was cut back by 7 bases and J by 0 bases. The CDR3 bases are TGTGCCAGCAATAACGCAGGGGGCTCTAACTATGGCTACACCTTC. Encoded protein: CASNNAGGSNYGYTF.

This clonotype appeared a few times. This chain links TRBV29-1 with TRBJ2-1; 10 bases line up with TRBD2. The germline gives CDR1 SQVTM, CDR2 ANQGSEA. The J segment lost 10 bases and the V segment lost 7 bases, leaving 10 bases of the junction unmatched. The CDR3 spans 13 residues. Here the CDR3 reads CSAVGSGRGEQFF. The CDR3 DNA sequence: TGCAGCGCCGTGGGGAGCGGGAGGGGCGAGCAGTTCTTC.

This clonotype was counted between two and nine times. This chain joins TRBV5-5 and TRBJ2-2; D unclear. Germline V lookup: CDR1 SGHKS, CDR2 YYEKEE (reference sequence). V gave up 4 bases and J gave up 4 bases, with 11 bases separating them. The CDR3 has 14 residues. CDR3 residues: CASSPGLFTGELFF. CDR3 in DNA: TGTGCCAGCAGCCCCGGCCTATTCACCGGGGAGCTGTTTTTT.

The chain recombines TRBV5-1 with TRBJ2-1, with TRBD2 matching over 10 bases. The V gene's germline CDR1 is SGHRS and CDR2 YFSETQ. V was clipped by 4 bases and J by 7 bases; unmatched bases: 8. CDR3 length: 15 residues. In DNA, the CDR3 is TGCGCCAGCAGCACGGGACTAGCGCGTTCAAATGAGCAGTTCTTC. This gives the protein CASSTGLARSNEQFF.

There are a few counts of this clonotype. The chain links TRBV15 to TRBJ1-4; D not resolved. This CDR3 has 13 residues. Germline CDR1 and CDR2: LNHNV and YYDKDF (reference sequence). The V end lost 1 base, the J end lost 8 bases, and 8 bases lay between the germline ends. DNA for the CDR3: TGTGCCACCAGCAGAGGAGGGAGCGAAAAACTGTTTTTT. Translating gives CATSRGGSEKLFF.

In its sample, this clonotype was seen a few times. Here the CDR3 reads CATRTAGGTGELFF. The DNA for the CDR3 is TGTGCCACCAGAACAGCGGGAGGCACCGGGGAGCTGTTTTTT. The V call is TRBV24-1, the J call TRBJ2-2, with 9 bases aligning to TRBD2. V gave up 7 bases and J gave up 4 bases; unmatched junction bases: 3. CDR1 and CDR2 from the germline V gene are KGHDR and SFDVKD. The CDR3 spans 14 residues.

The chain links TRBV28 to TRBJ2-7; TRBD2 matches at 7 bases. Trimming cost V 8 bases and J 7 bases; bases outside gene matches: 11. Looked up from germline, CDR1 is MDHEN and CDR2 is SYDVKM. The CDR3 has 13 residues. This CDR3 reads CASQPGRLEEQYF. In DNA form, the CDR3 reads TGTGCCAGCCAGCCCGGGAGGCTAGAAGAGCAGTACTTC.

J is TRBJ2-5 and V is TRBV20-1, with D possibly matching TRBD1 (5 bases). The ends were cut back, 1 base at V and 5 bases at J, with 11 bases in the middle. CDR1 DFQATT and CDR2 SNEGSKA come from the germline V gene (reference sequence). The CDR3 length is 13 residues. This CDR3 is CSARAPGRETQYF. The CDR3 coding sequence is TGCAGTGCTAGAGCTCCAGGGCGGGAGACCCAGTACTTC.

This clonotype was counted many times. The chain recombines TRBV20-1 with TRBJ2-3; D is ambiguous. Germline V CDR1 and CDR2: DFQATT, SNEGSKA (reference sequence). This CDR3 is built from 13 residues. V gave up 6 bases and J gave up 2 bases, with 12 bases separating them. The CDR3 DNA sequence: TGCAGTGCACTAAGTGGTTTCACAGATACGCAGTATTTT. It codes for CSALSGFTDTQYF.